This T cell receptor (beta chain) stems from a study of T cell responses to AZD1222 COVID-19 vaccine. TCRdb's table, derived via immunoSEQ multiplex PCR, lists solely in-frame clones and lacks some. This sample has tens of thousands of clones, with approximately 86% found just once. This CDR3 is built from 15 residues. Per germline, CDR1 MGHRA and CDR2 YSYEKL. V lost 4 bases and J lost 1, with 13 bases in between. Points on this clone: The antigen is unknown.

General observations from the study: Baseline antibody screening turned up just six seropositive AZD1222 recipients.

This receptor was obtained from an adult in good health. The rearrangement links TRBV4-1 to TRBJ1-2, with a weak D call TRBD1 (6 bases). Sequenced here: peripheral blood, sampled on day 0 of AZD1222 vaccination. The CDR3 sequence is CASSPMLGGNYGYTF. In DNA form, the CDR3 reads TGCGCCAGCAGCCCGATGTTAGGGGGTAACTATGGCTACACCTTC.